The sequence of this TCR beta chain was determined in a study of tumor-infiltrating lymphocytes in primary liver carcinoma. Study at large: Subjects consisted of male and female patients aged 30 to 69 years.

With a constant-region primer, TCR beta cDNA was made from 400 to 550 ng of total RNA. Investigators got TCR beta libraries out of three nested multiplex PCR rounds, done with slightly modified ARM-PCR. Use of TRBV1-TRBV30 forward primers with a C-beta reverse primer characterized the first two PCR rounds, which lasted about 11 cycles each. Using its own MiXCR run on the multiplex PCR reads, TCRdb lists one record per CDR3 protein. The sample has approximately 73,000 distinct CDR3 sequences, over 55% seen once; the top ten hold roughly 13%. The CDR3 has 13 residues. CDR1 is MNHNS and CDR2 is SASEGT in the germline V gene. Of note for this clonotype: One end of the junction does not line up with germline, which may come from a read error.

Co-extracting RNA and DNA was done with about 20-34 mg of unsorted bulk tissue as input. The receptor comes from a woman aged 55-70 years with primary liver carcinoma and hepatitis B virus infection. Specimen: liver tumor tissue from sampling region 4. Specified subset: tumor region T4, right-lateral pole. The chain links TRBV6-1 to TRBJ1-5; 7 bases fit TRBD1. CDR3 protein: CASGDRINQPKHF. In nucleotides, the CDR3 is TGTGCCAGCGGGGACAGAATTAATCAGCCCAAGCATTTT.